This T cell receptor (beta chain) derives from a study of T-cell memory formation after mild COVID-19. Overall study context: For the most part, TCR clusters were specific to one donor. The study, taken as a whole, reports: Specificity for SARS-CoV-2 was not confirmed among the second-wave clones peaking on day 37. CD4+ clones that contracted lay mainly in CM and EM; CD8+ ones lay in EMRA. Memory cells collected pre-infection included some clones that later responded, suggesting cross-reactive memory joined.

This clonotype was detected ten times or more. Its specificity is unknown. TCRdb itself ran the 5' RACE reads through MiXCR, one entry per CDR3 protein. The data contain some 280,000 distinct CDR3 sequences, 15% to 20% of them singletons. In germline, CDR1 is MGHRA, CDR2 YSYEKL. This CDR3 has 16 residues. The ends were cut back, 0 bases at V and 0 bases at J, with 10 bases in the middle. The sequencing input was PBMCs or a T cell subset sorted from them (not recorded which). This chain joins TRBV4-1 and TRBJ2-3; no firm D call. This sequence originates from a man in his late teens or twenties who had mild COVID-19 (a few samples of this study predate the infection). Cell type and time point are not known. The CDR3 loop is CASSQDWPLSTDTQYF. CDR3 in DNA: TGCGCCAGCAGCCAAGATTGGCCCCTCAGCACAGATACGCAGTATTTT.